This TCR beta chain derives from a study of blood T cell repertoires in COVID-19. Whole-study context: Samples of COVID-19 (acute and convalescent) were obtained from the United States, Italy and Spain. In each case, the material was cDNA or gDNA derived from T cells, B-cell-depleted T cells, or PBMCs.

Authors' analysis steps: Cell counts per sample came from amplifying reference gene primers. The assay was immunoSEQ multiplex PCR, and TCRdb's table has in-frame clones only and misses some. The V and J calls and clone size are taken from that table; D and trimming were inferred from the DNA. The repertoire includes 200,000 to 300,000 clones, 86% of them detected once, and nearly 2% sits in the top ten. CDR1 is MNHEY and CDR2 is SVGEGT in the germline V gene. V lost 10 bases and J lost 3, with 15 bases in between. CDR3 length: 13 amino acids. Sequenced input: peripheral blood. The sequence was collected from a man in his thirties or forties with active or convalescent COVID-19. The chain couples TRBV6-2 or TRBV6-3 to TRBJ1-1; D is ambiguous. The CDR3 DNA reads TGTGCCACCATCCCCCTAGTGGACACTGAAGCTTTCTTT. Encoded protein: CATIPLVDTEAFF.